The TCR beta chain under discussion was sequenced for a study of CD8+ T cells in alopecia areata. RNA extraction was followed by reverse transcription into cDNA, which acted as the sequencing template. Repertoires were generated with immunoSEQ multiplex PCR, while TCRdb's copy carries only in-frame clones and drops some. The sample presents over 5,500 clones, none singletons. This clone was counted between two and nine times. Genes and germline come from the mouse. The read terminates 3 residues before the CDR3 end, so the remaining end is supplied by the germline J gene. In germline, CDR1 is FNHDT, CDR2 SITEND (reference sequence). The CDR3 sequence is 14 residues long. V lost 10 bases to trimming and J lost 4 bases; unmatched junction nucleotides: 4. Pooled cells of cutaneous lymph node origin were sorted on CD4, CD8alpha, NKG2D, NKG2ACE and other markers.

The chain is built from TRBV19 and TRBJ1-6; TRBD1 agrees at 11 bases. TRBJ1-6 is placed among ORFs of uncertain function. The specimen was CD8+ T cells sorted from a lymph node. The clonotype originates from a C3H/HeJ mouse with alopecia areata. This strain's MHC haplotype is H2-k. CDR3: CAVRDRGYNSPLYF. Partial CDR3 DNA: TGTGCCGTCCGGGACAGGGGGTATAATTCGCCC.